This T cell receptor beta chain was obtained from a study of T cell responses to AZD1222 COVID-19 vaccine. Across the whole study: Second doses at about 4 or about 12 weeks were pooled. The study, taken as a whole, reports: The study identified only five or six AZD1222 recipients as seropositive at baseline. Spike regions recognized by vaccine-associated CD4 TCRs spanned the protein, led by 160-218 and 743-854.

Germline V lookup: CDR1 SGHVS, CDR2 FNYEAQ. The CDR3 runs 15 residues. The germline V and J ends were trimmed by 5 bases and 6 bases, with 20 bases remaining between them. Of note for this clone: As yet, its antigen is unknown. The sample holds other DNA sequences that translate to the same CDR3.

Assay used: immunoSEQ multiplex PCR; TCRdb lists only in-frame clones, some missing. The table includes about 140,000 clones, 80% to 95% detected once. The chain recombines TRBV7-6 with TRBJ2-7; tentative D call: TRBD2 (5 bases). The specimen comprised peripheral blood, sampled on day 0 of AZD1222 vaccination. The TCR originated in an adult in good health. CDR3 loop: CASSLSPGLRGEQYF. CDR3 coding DNA: TGTGCCAGCAGCCTGTCCCCGGGTCTTCGGGGCGAGCAGTACTTC.